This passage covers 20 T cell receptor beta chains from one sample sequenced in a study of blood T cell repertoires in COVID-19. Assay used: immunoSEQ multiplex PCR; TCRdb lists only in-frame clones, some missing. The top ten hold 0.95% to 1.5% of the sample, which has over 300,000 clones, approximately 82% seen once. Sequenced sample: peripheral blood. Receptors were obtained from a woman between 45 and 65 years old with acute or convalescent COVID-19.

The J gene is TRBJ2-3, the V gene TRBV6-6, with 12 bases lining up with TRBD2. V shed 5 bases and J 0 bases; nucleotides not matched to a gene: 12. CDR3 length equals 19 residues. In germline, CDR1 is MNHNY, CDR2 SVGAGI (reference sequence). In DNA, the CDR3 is TGTGCCAGCAGTCGTGACAGGGCTGGGACTAGCGGGAGCACAGATACGCAGTATTTT. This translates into CASSRDRAGTSGSTDTQYF.

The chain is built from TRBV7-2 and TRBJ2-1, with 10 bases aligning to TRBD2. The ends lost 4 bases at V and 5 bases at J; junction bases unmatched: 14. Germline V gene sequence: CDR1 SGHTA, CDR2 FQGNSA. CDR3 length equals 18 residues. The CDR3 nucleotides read TGTGCCAGCAGCTGGGGGACTAGCGAATTTCGACGACACAATGAGCAGTTCTTC. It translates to CASSWGTSEFRRHNEQFF.

The DNA for the CDR3 is TGTGCCAGCAATGGACTAGCGGAGCGGACCGGGGAGCTGTTTTTT. Protein product: CASNGLAERTGELFF. The chain recombines TRBV2 with TRBJ2-2, with 10 nucleotides matching TRBD2. Germline V CDR1 and CDR2: SNHLY, FYNNEI. The J segment lost 5 bases and the V segment lost 7 bases, leaving 7 bases of the junction unmatched. The CDR3 is 15 residues long.

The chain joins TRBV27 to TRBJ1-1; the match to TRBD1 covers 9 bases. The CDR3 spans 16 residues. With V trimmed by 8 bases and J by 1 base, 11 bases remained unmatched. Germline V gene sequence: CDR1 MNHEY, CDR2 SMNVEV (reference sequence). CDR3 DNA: TGTGCCAGCCACAGTTTTGGGACAGGGACGAACACTGAAGCTTTCTTT. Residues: CASHSFGTGTNTEAFF.

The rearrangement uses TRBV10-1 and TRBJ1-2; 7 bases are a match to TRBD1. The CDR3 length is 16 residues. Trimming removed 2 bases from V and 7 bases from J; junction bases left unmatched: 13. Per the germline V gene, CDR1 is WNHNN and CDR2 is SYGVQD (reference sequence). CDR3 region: CASSEGSRDSGFGYTF. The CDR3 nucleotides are TGCGCCAGCAGTGAGGGGTCCCGGGACAGTGGATTTGGCTACACCTTC.

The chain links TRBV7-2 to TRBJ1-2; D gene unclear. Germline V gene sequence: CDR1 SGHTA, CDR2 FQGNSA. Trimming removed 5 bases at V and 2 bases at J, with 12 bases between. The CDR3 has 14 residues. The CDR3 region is CASSPDYGNYGYTF. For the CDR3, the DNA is TGTGCCAGCAGCCCAGATTACGGGAACTATGGCTACACCTTC.

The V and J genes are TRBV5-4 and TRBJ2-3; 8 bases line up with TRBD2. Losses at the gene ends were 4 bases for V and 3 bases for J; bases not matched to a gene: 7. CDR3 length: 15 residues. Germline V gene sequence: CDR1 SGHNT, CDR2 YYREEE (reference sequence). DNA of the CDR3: TGTGCCAGCAGCCAATCGGCGGGAGGAACAGATACGCAGTATTTT. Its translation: CASSQSAGGTDTQYF.

DNA for the CDR3: TGTGCCAGCAAGACAGGTTCGAACACTGAAGCTTTCTTT. This codes for CASKTGSNTEAFF. This chain connects TRBV2 to TRBJ1-1; D perhaps matches TRBD1 (6 bases). The CDR3 spans 13 residues. Looked up from germline, CDR1 is SNHLY and CDR2 is FYNNEI. Trimming shortened V by 7 bases and J by 1 base, and 10 bases separated the two germline ends. The full variable domain, its missing parts supplied by reference TRBV2 and TRBJ1-1, is EPEVTQTPSHQVTQMGQEVILRCVPISNHLYFYWYRQILGQKVEFLVSFYNNEISEKSEIFDDQFSVERPDGSNFTLKIRSTKLEDSAMYFCASKTGSNTEAFFGQGTRLTVV.

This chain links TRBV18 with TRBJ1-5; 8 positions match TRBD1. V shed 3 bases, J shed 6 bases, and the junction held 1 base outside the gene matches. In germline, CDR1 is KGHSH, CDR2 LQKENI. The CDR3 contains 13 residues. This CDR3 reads CASSPTGGQPQHF. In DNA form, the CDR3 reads TGTGCCAGCTCACCCACAGGGGGTCAGCCCCAGCATTTT.

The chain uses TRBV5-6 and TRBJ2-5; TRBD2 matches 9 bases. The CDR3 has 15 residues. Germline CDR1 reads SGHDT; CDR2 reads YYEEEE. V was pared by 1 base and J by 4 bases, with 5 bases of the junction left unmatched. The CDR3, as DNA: TGTGCCAGCAGCTTGTCGTTACTAGCGGGAGAGACCCAGTACTTC. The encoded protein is CASSLSLLAGETQYF. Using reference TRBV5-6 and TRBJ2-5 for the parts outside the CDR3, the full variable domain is DAGVTQSPTHLIKTRGQQVTLRCSPKSGHDTVSWYQQALGQGPQFIFQYYEEEERQRGNFPDRFSGHQFPNYSSELNVNALLLGDSALYLCASSLSLLAGETQYFGPGTRLLVL.

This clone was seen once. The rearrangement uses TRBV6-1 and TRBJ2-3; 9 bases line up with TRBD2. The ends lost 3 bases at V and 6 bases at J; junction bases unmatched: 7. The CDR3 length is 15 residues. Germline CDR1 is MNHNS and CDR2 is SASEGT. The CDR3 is CASSEMWSGGDTQYF. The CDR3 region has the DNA TGTGCCAGCAGTGAGATGTGGAGCGGGGGGGATACGCAGTATTTT.

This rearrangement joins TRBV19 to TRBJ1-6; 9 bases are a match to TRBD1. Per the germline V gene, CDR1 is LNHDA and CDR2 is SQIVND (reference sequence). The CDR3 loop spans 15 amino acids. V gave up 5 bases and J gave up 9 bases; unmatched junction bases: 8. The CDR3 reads CASSATGGTGSPLHF. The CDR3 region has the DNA TGTGCCAGTAGTGCGACAGGGGGAACTGGTTCACCCCTCCACTTT.

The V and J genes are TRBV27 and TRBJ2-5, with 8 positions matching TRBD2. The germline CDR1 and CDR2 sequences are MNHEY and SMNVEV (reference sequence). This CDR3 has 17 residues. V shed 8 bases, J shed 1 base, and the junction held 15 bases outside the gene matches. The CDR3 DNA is TGTGCCAGCCAACGTGGTCATCCGGGGGGGTCCCAAGAGACCCAGTACTTC. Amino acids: CASQRGHPGGSQETQYF.

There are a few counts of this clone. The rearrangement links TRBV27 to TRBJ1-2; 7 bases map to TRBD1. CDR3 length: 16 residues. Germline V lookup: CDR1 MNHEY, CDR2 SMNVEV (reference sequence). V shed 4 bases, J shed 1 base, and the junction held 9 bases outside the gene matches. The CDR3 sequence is CASSSFRDSNNYGYTF. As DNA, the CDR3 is TGTGCCAGCAGTTCTTTCCGGGACAGTAATAACTATGGCTACACCTTC.

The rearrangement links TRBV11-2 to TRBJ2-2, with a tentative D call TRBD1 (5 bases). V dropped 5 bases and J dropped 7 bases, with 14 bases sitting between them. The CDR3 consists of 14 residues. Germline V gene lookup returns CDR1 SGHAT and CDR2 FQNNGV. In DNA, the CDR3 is TGTGCCAGCAGCACGACAGCCCAGATCGGGGAGCTGTTTTTT. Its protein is CASSTTAQIGELFF.

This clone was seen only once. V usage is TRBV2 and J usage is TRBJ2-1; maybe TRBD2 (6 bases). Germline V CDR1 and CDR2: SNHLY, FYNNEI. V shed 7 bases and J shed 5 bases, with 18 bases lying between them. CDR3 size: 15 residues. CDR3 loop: CASNSGSPADNEQFF. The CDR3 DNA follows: TGTGCCAGCAATTCCGGGAGCCCTGCTGACAATGAGCAGTTCTTC.

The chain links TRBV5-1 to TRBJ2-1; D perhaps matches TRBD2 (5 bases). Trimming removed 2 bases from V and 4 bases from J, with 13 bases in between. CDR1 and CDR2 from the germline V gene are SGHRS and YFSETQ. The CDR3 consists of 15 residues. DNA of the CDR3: TGCGCCAGCAGCTTACGTGAGCGGCTTTACAATGAGCAGTTCTTC. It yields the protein CASSLRERLYNEQFF.

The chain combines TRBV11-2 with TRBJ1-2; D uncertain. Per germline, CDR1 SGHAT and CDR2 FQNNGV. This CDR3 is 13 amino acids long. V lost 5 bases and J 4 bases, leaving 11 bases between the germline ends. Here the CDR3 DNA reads TGTGCCAGCAGCATACAGCTGACCTATGGCTACACCTTC. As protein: CASSIQLTYGYTF.

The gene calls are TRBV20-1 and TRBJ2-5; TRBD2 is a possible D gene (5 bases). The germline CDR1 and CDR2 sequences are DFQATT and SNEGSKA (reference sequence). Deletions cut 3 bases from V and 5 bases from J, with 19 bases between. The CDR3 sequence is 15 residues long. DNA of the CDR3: TGCAGTGCTAGTCAGTTCGGGGTTCCCTCCGAGACCCAGTACTTC. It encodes CSASQFGVPSETQYF.

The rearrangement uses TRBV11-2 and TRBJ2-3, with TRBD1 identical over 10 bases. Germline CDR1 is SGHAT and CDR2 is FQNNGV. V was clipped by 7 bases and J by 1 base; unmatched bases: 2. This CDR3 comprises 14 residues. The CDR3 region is CASTGTGGTDTQYF. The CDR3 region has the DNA TGTGCCAGCACCGGGACAGGGGGCACAGATACGCAGTATTTT.